Below are 30 T cell receptor beta chains sequenced from a single sample in a study of OX40 agonist ivuxolimab in advanced cancers. TCRdb's copy holds only in-frame clones and misses some; the assay was immunoSEQ multiplex PCR. The sample contains 70,000 or so clones, around nine tenths of which appear only once. Sample: CD4+ or CD8+ T cells sorted from blood, taken in a trial of the OX40 agonist ivuxolimab. All receptors derive from an adult with an advanced solid tumor such as melanoma, head and neck, liver or kidney cancer.

The chain joins TRBV9 to TRBJ1-4; D is undetermined. CDR3 size: 13 residues. The germline V gene encodes CDR1 SGDLS and CDR2 YYNGEE. The V gene lost 0 bases and the J gene lost 8 bases, with 8 bases spanning the gap. CDR3 region: CASSVGAGEKLFF. The CDR3, as DNA: TGTGCCAGCAGCGTAGGCGCCGGGGAAAAACTGTTTTTT.

This chain links TRBV6-5 with TRBJ2-7, with 8 positions matching TRBD1. CDR1 is MNHEY, CDR2 SVGAGI, per germline. The length of the CDR3 is 12 residues. With V trimmed by 5 bases and J by 3 bases, 0 bases remained unmatched. CDR3 DNA: TGTGCCAGCAGTGGGACAGGCTACGAGCAGTACTTC. Its translation: CASSGTGYEQYF.

The rearrangement joins TRBV13 to TRBJ2-2; TRBD1 is a possible D gene (6 bases). The CDR3 is 14 amino acids. CDR1 and CDR2 (germline): PRHDT, FYEKMQ (reference sequence). The V end lost 4 bases, the J end lost 6 bases, and 12 bases lay between the germline ends. CDR3 sequence (DNA): TGTGCCAGCAGCTCCAGGGGCTTCGCCGGGGAGCTGTTTTTT. This encodes CASSSRGFAGELFF.

This rearrangement joins TRBV11-2 to TRBJ2-7; either TRBD1 or TRBD2 may supply D (5 bases each). This CDR3 is 14 amino acids long. The V end lost 5 bases, the J end lost 3 bases, and 14 bases lay between the germline ends. CDR1 and CDR2 from the germline V gene are SGHAT and FQNNGV. In DNA, the CDR3 is TGTGCCAGCAGCGGGACCCCGGACGTCTACGAGCAGTACTTC. It codes for CASSGTPDVYEQYF.

The J gene is TRBJ2-1, the V gene TRBV30, with 8 bases lining up with TRBD2. Per germline, CDR1 GTSNPN and CDR2 SVGIG (reference sequence). This CDR3 is 14 amino acids long. V shed 0 bases and J 7 bases; nucleotides not matched to a gene: 5. The CDR3 loop is CAWSVGGASNEQFF. The CDR3 bases are TGTGCCTGGAGTGTCGGGGGGGCCTCGAATGAGCAGTTCTTC. Full variable domain (outside the CDR3, taken from reference TRBV30 and TRBJ2-1): SQTIHQWPATLVQPVGSPLSLECTVEGTSNPNLYWYRQAAGRGLQLLFYSVGIGQISSEVPQNLSASRPQDRQFILSSKKLLLSDSGFYLCAWSVGGASNEQFFGPGTRLTVL.

The chain is built from TRBV9 and TRBJ1-1; maybe TRBD1 (5 bases). Trimming stripped 6 bases from V and 3 bases from J, with 18 bases between. The CDR3 loop spans 15 amino acids. Germline CDR1 is SGDLS and CDR2 is YYNGEE. The CDR3 protein is CASIPNPGGYTEAFF. Here the CDR3 DNA reads TGTGCCAGCATTCCCAACCCGGGGGGGTACACTGAAGCTTTCTTT.

The gene calls are TRBV7-6 and TRBJ1-6; D not resolved. The CDR3 is made up of 14 amino acids. The V gene's germline CDR1 is SGHVS and CDR2 FNYEAQ. Trimming pared 0 bases from V and 4 bases from J, leaving 4 bases between. The DNA of the CDR3 is TGTGCCAGCAGCTTAGCCGGGTATAATTCACCCCTCCACTTT. Its protein is CASSLAGYNSPLHF.

The chain employs TRBV6-5 and TRBJ1-2, with D possibly TRBD1 on 6 matching bases. Germline values: CDR1 MNHEY, CDR2 SVGAGI. The CDR3 covers 15 residues. V shed 3 bases and J shed 8 bases, with 19 bases lying between them. In DNA form, the CDR3 reads TGTGCCAGCAGTTATCTCATTGGGGGCCCTCTGGGCTACACCTTC. This codes for CASSYLIGGPLGYTF.

The table lists this clone with a few counts. The chain carries TRBV6-4 and TRBJ1-1; no clear D. This CDR3 has 13 residues. Per the germline V gene, CDR1 is MRHNA and CDR2 is SNTAGT. The V and J ends lost 3 bases and 6 bases respectively, with 11 bases between them. The CDR3 here is CASSEGWMAEAFF. The CDR3 region has the DNA TGTGCCAGCAGTGAAGGGTGGATGGCTGAAGCTTTCTTT.

This clone turned up a few times. In DNA form, the CDR3 reads TGTGCCAGCAGGGCAGGGGATCAGCCCCAGCATTTT. Protein sequence: CASRAGDQPQHF. This chain uses TRBV2 with TRBJ1-5; D possibly corresponds to TRBD1 (6 bases). Per the germline V gene, CDR1 is SNHLY and CDR2 is FYNNEI. This CDR3 has 12 amino acids. V was cut by 6 bases and J by 5 bases, with 8 bases left in between.

Only one count was recorded for this clone. This CDR3 reads CASSFQGANYGYTF. DNA for the CDR3: TGTGCCAGCAGCTTCCAGGGAGCTAACTATGGCTACACCTTC. The chain carries TRBV11-2 and TRBJ1-2; perhaps TRBD1 as D (5 bases). Trimming took off 3 bases at V and 0 bases at J, with 8 bases between the two ends. CDR1 is SGHAT and CDR2 is FQNNGV in the germline V gene. The CDR3 is 14 residues long. Filled out from reference TRBV11-2 and TRBJ1-2, the complete variable domain reads EAGVAQSPRYKIIEKRQSVAFWCNPISGHATLYWYQQILGQGPKLLIQFQNNGVVDDSQLPKDRFSAERLKGVDSTLKIQPAKLEDSAVYLCASSFQGANYGYTFGSGTRLTVV.

The chain has TRBV2 and TRBJ2-7; 9 bases are a match to TRBD2. The V gene's germline CDR1 is SNHLY and CDR2 FYNNEI. CDR3 length: 15 amino acids. Unmatched junction bases numbered 8, after V lost 3 bases and J lost 5 bases. DNA for the CDR3: TGTGCCAGCAGTGAGGGTAGCGGGGGATTCGACGAGCAGTACTTC. It is translated as CASSEGSGGFDEQYF.

The rearrangement links TRBV5-5 to TRBJ1-1; 8 positions match TRBD1. After removal of 2 bases from V and 0 bases from J, the junction contained 9 bases not matched to a gene. Germline loops: CDR1 SGHKS, CDR2 YYEKEE (reference sequence). The CDR3 has 17 residues. The CDR3 spells CASSLPTGDPMNTEAFF. The CDR3 bases are TGTGCCAGCAGCTTACCGACAGGGGACCCCATGAACACTGAAGCTTTCTTT.

V and J are TRBV27 and TRBJ1-2, with D possibly being TRBD1 (6 bases). V shed 5 bases and J shed 0 bases, with 16 bases lying between them. Germline assignment: CDR1 MNHEY and CDR2 SMNVEV (reference sequence). There are 16 residues in the CDR3. The CDR3 DNA follows: TGTGCCAGCAGTCCCAGTTCGGGGGCAGCTAACTATGGCTACACCTTC. Translation: CASSPSSGAANYGYTF.

The chain employs TRBV25-1 and TRBJ1-1; no reliable D call. The CDR3 runs 13 residues. Trimming removed 4 bases from V and 0 bases from J, with 6 bases in between. Per the germline V gene, CDR1 is MGHDK and CDR2 is SYGVNS. The CDR3 nucleotides are TGTGCCAGCAGTGTCGGGATGAACACTGAAGCTTTCTTT. It codes for CASSVGMNTEAFF.

The J gene is TRBJ2-2, the V gene TRBV27; D is undetermined. Germline lookup yields CDR1 MNHEY and CDR2 SMNVEV (reference sequence). With 0 bases removed from V and 1 base from J, the gap between germline ends came to 6 bases. The CDR3 is 15 residues long. The CDR3 bases are TGTGCCAGCAGTTTATCGAGCGAGAACACCGGGGAGCTGTTTTTT. This gives the protein CASSLSSENTGELFF.

The J gene is TRBJ1-5, the V gene TRBV7-2; D gene ambiguous. This CDR3 contains 13 residues. V shed 10 bases and J shed 6 bases, with 16 bases lying between them. Germline CDR1 reads SGHTA; CDR2 reads FQGNSA. The CDR3 loop is CATTSGGSQPQHF. The CDR3 DNA reads TGTGCCACCACATCGGGAGGGAGTCAGCCCCAGCATTTT.

The CDR3 here is CASSRGRAGELFF. The CDR3 coding sequence is TGTGCCAGCAGCAGGGGGCGGGCCGGGGAGCTGTTTTTT. This sequence joins TRBV2 and TRBJ2-2; 8 bases map to TRBD1. Germline V gene sequence: CDR1 SNHLY, CDR2 FYNNEI. The V and J ends lost 6 bases and 6 bases, in that order; junction bases with no gene match: 3. CDR3 length: 13 residues.

V is TRBV19 and J is TRBJ2-1, with 14 bases aligning to TRBD2. The CDR3 totals 20 residues. V was clipped by 3 bases and J by 6 bases; unmatched bases: 16. Germline V lookup: CDR1 LNHDA, CDR2 SQIVND (reference sequence). CDR3 DNA: TGTGCCAGTAGTATCCTGCTTCCGACTAGCGGGGGGGGAGGAGGCAATGAGCAGTTCTTC. This gives the protein CASSILLPTSGGGGGNEQFF.

The chain has TRBV13 and TRBJ1-3; D is unclear. This CDR3 has 11 amino acids. Trimming took 1 base from V and 9 from J, leaving 4 bases between them. The germline V gene encodes CDR1 PRHDT and CDR2 FYEKMQ (reference sequence). The CDR3 bases are TGTGCCAGCAGCTTAGACGGCACCATATATTTT. This translates into CASSLDGTIYF.

The gene calls are TRBV2 and TRBJ2-3; TRBD1 or TRBD2 may be the D gene (5 bases each). Trimming stripped 6 bases from V and 6 bases from J, with 22 bases between. The CDR3 extends over 16 amino acids. CDR1 SNHLY and CDR2 FYNNEI come from the germline V gene. CDR3 sequence: CASRTLRGGLWDTQYF. The CDR3 DNA reads as TGTGCCAGCAGAACCCTCCGGGGCGGGCTGTGGGATACGCAGTATTTT.

The chain recombines TRBV6-1 with TRBJ1-4; D might be TRBD1 (6 bases). Per germline, CDR1 MNHNS and CDR2 SASEGT. The CDR3 extends over 15 amino acids. The germline V and J ends were trimmed by 4 bases and 8 bases, with 17 bases remaining between them. The CDR3 is CASSVLQGPTEKLFF. The CDR3 DNA reads as TGTGCCAGCAGTGTTTTACAGGGCCCAACAGAAAAACTGTTTTTT.

V and J are TRBV5-6 and TRBJ2-7; D is undetermined. The CDR3 extends over 14 amino acids. Germline CDR1 reads SGHDT; CDR2 reads YYEEEE. The V gene lost 1 base and the J gene lost 0 bases, with 8 bases spanning the gap. CDR3 amino acids: CASSLLILSYEQYF. The CDR3 region has the DNA TGTGCCAGCAGCTTGCTAATACTCTCCTACGAGCAGTACTTC.

This clone showed up just once. The chain couples TRBV7-8 to TRBJ2-7, with D perhaps given as TRBD1 or TRBD2 (5 bases each). CDR1 is SGHVS, CDR2 FQNEAQ, per germline. This CDR3 has 19 amino acids. Trimming pared 5 bases from V and 0 bases from J, leaving 26 bases between. CDR3 amino acids: CASSRGLITSGPGSYEQYF. In DNA form, the CDR3 reads TGTGCCAGCAGCCGCGGCCTAATAACGTCGGGGCCGGGCTCCTACGAGCAGTACTTC.

This chain links TRBV14 with TRBJ2-7, with D possibly matching TRBD1 (7 bases). Germline V gene sequence: CDR1 SGHDN, CDR2 FVKESK. This CDR3 is 14 amino acids long. Deletions cut 0 bases from V and 6 bases from J, with 12 bases between. DNA of the CDR3: TGTGCCAGCAGCCAAGACAGGGGGAGGATCGAGCAGTACTTC. Amino acids: CASSQDRGRIEQYF.

This clone was picked up one time. The chain employs TRBV13 and TRBJ2-7; tentative D call: TRBD2 (5 bases). This CDR3 is built from 14 residues. Germline-derived CDR1 and CDR2 are PRHDT and FYEKMQ (reference sequence). The V and J ends lost 5 bases and 2 bases respectively, with 13 bases between them. The CDR3 spells CASSQGLETYEQYF. CDR3 bases: TGTGCCAGCAGCCAAGGACTGGAGACCTACGAGCAGTACTTC.

CDR3 sequence: CASSLGQLTGNTIYF. Written as DNA, the CDR3 is TGCGCCAGCAGCTTGGGACAGCTTACTGGAAACACCATATATTTT. The chain employs TRBV5-1 and TRBJ1-3, with D tentatively TRBD1 (5 bases). CDR1 is SGHRS and CDR2 is YFSETQ in the germline V gene. Trimming pared 0 bases from V and 2 bases from J, leaving 9 bases between. The CDR3 spans 15 residues.

The chain links TRBV6-4 to TRBJ1-5; D unclear. The V and J ends lost 5 bases and 4 bases respectively, with 9 bases between them. Germline CDR1 and CDR2: MRHNA and SNTAGT. The CDR3 is 13 amino acids. The CDR3 here is CASSPQSNQPQHF. The CDR3 nucleotides read TGTGCCAGCAGTCCCCAGTCAAATCAGCCCCAGCATTTT.

The rearrangement links TRBV13 to TRBJ2-5, with TRBD2 identical over 11 bases. CDR1 and CDR2 from the germline V gene are PRHDT and FYEKMQ (reference sequence). Trimming at V came to 8 bases and at J to 5 bases, leaving 10 bases not matched to a gene. The CDR3 extends over 15 amino acids. CDR3 DNA: TGTGCCAGCTTCATCCGACTAGCGGGAATGGAGACCCAGTACTTC. Protein: CASFIRLAGMETQYF.

The chain has TRBV2 and TRBJ2-7; no clear D gene. The germline V gene encodes CDR1 SNHLY and CDR2 FYNNEI. With 6 bases removed from V and 7 bases from J, the gap between germline ends came to 10 bases. CDR3 length: 11 residues. CDR3 nucleotide sequence: TGTGCCAGCAGAGGACGTTTTGAGCAGTACTTC. It yields the protein CASRGRFEQYF.